A selection of T cell receptor beta chains follows, all from one sample in a study of blood T cell repertoires in COVID-19. Profiled with immunoSEQ multiplex PCR; TCRdb holds only in-frame clones, not every one. The repertoire has around 310,000 clones, around 92% of them found once; the top ten carry about 9.4%. The material sequenced was PBMCs or T cells enriched from blood (not recorded which). These receptors were collected from a woman aged 25 to 39 who had recovered from COVID-19. The CDR3 runs from the conserved cysteine through the conserved F or W. D genes are given only for firm matches. Not every row has a clone size; where given, it reads once, few, many or a size class.

j_call	d_call	clone_size	v_call	cdr3_nt	cdr3_aa
TRBJ2-7	.	.	TRBV5-1	TGCGCCAGCAGCTTAGAACCCCACACAGACTACGAGCAGTACTTC	CASSLEPHTDYEQYF
TRBJ1-5	.	.	TRBV28	TGTGCCAGCAGCAGGATAAATTATAGCAATCAGCCCCAGCATTTT	CASSRINYSNQPQHF
TRBJ2-1	TRBD2	.	TRBV7-9	TGTGCCAGCAGCTTAGCCTGGGAGGGACTAGCGGGATATGAGCAGTTCTTC	CASSLAWEGLAGYEQFF
TRBJ2-1	.	.	TRBV7-5	TGTGCCAGAAGCTCCCAAAACCCCGGACTAGCGGGGGGAGGCTGCGGGAATGAGCAGTTCTTC	CARSSQNPGLAGGGCGNEQFF
TRBJ1-1	.	once	TRBV27	TGTGCCAGCAGTTTATGGTTTGAGCGATCCCGCGGCACTGAAGCTTTCTTT	CASSLWFERSRGTEAFF
TRBJ1-6	TRBD1	.	TRBV19	TGTGCCAGTAGCGAACCGGGACAGGGTCGAACACCCCTCCACTTT	CASSEPGQGRTPLHF
TRBJ1-3	.	.	TRBV27	TGTGCCAGCAGTTTATACGGACAGAATCTCCCTGGAAACACCATATATTTT	CASSLYGQNLPGNTIYF
TRBJ2-1	.	.	TRBV5-1	TGCGCCAGCAGCTCCGCGTCGGGGAGCAATGAGCAGTTCTTC	CASSSASGSNEQFF
TRBJ1-4	TRBD1	.	TRBV5-1	TGCGCCAGCAGCTTGGGACAGGGCGGTGAAAAACTGTTTTTT	CASSLGQGGEKLFF
TRBJ2-1	TRBD2	.	TRBV27	TGTGCCAGCAGTTCTAGCGGGTTCGGTGAGCAGTTCTTC	CASSSSGFGEQFF
TRBJ2-7	TRBD2	.	TRBV20-1	TGCAGTGCTAGTATAAGCGGGAGAAGCTACGAGCAGTACTTC	CSASISGRSYEQYF
TRBJ2-2	TRBD1	.	TRBV10-3	TGTGCCATCACCGCCGGGACAGGGACCACCGGGGAGCTGTTTTTT	CAITAGTGTTGELFF
TRBJ2-6	.	once	TRBV29-1	TGCAGCGTTGAAGTCGGCTCTGGGGCCAACGTCCTGACTTTC	CSVEVGSGANVLTF
TRBJ2-1	TRBD2	.	TRBV10-3	TGTGCCATCAGTGATTCGCGGGCGGGAGAGTACAATGAGCAGTTCTTC	CAISDSRAGEYNEQFF
TRBJ2-7	.	once	TRBV6-5	TGTGCCAGCAGTTACACCTTTAATCGGTTAGCCTACGAGCAGTACTTC	CASSYTFNRLAYEQYF
TRBJ2-6	TRBD1	.	TRBV30	TGTGCCTGGAGTGGGTACAGGGGGCGCCGACTCTCTGGGGCCAACGTCCTGACTTTC	CAWSGYRGRRLSGANVLTF
TRBJ1-3	.	.	TRBV13	TGTGCCAGCAGCTTAGTAGCCAACCGGGGGGGAAACACCATATATTTT	CASSLVANRGGNTIYF
TRBJ2-5	TRBD1	.	TRBV28	TGTGCCAGCAGTCCCCCCGGCAGGGGGCTAGGTGAGACCCAGTACTTC	CASSPPGRGLGETQYF
TRBJ1-1	TRBD1	.	TRBV6-5	TGTGCCAGCAGAGGGGACAGGGTCACTGAAGCTTTCTTT	CASRGDRVTEAFF
TRBJ1-2	.	.	TRBV6-2/TRBV6-3	TGTGCCAGCAGTTACTCGGCGGCCCGGAGGGACTATGGCTACACCTTC	CASSYSAARRDYGYTF
TRBJ2-1	TRBD1	.	TRBV10-1	TGCGCCAGCAGCCAAAGGACAGGGGAGCAGTTCTTC	CASSQRTGEQFF
TRBJ2-5	.	.	TRBV18	TGTGCCAGCTCACCCCTGGAGCAAGAGACCCAGTACTTC	CASSPLEQETQYF
TRBJ2-7	.	.	TRBV5-1	TGCGCCAGCAGCTTTGGGAGGTCCTACGAGCAGTACTTC	CASSFGRSYEQYF
TRBJ1-1	.	.	TRBV19	TGTGCCAGTAGTGTGCGGGGCACTGAAGCTTTCTTT	CASSVRGTEAFF
TRBJ2-1	TRBD2	.	TRBV7-2	TGTGCCAGCAGCCCATTAGCGGGCTCCTACAATGAGCAGTTCTTC	CASSPLAGSYNEQFF